Sequencing of this TCR beta chain was carried out in a study of blood T cell repertoires in COVID-19. In the original workflow: Amplified reference gene primers provided the basis for estimating nucleated cell counts. Some clones are missing from TCRdb's copy, which holds only in-frame ones; the method was immunoSEQ multiplex PCR. D and trimming were read from the DNA, whereas the V and J calls and clone size are those reported in that table. The table includes 150,000 to 200,000 clones, approximately 85% detected once. The clonotype comes from an older woman with acute or convalescent COVID-19. Specimen: peripheral blood.

The CDR3 sequence is CASSESRVSSDTQYF. In DNA form, the CDR3 reads TGTGCCAGCAGTGAGAGCCGGGTATCGTCAGATACGCAGTATTTT. The chain employs TRBV6-1 and TRBJ2-3; D not resolved. Trimming shortened V by 3 bases and J by 4 bases, and 14 bases separated the two germline ends. The CDR3 runs 15 residues. Germline CDR1 MNHNS, CDR2 SASEGT.